A single sample gave rise to the 32 T cell receptor beta chains below, sequenced in a study of T cells in Graves' hyperthyroidism and ophthalmopathy. RNA transcripts provided the source from which TCR beta CDR3 regions were amplified. The study used the HTBI primer set for a first-round RT-PCR of the TCR CDR3. TCRdb redid the calling of the multiplex PCR reads with MiXCR, one entry per CDR3 protein. The data show hundreds of thousands of distinct CDR3 sequences, over 15% seen once. The sequenced sample was blood. All receptors derive from a woman between 18 and 29 years old with Graves' hyperthyroidism.

V and J are TRBV19 and TRBJ2-7; 7 nucleotides match TRBD1. J gave up 3 bases and V 8 bases, and 7 bases lay outside the gene matches. CDR1 and CDR2 from the germline V gene are LNHDA and SQIVND (reference sequence). The CDR3 covers 13 residues. The CDR3 sequence is CASGDRAGYEQYF. CDR3 bases: TGTGCCAGTGGTGACAGGGCGGGCTACGAGCAGTACTTC. The whole variable domain, remainder taken from reference TRBV19 and TRBJ2-7, is DGGITQSPKYLFRKEGQNVTLSCEQNLNHDAMYWYRQDPGQGLRLIYYSQIVNDFQKGDIAEGYSVSREKKESFPLTVTSAQKNPTAFYLCASGDRAGYEQYFGPGTRLTVT.

This clonotype was seen at least ten times. CDR3 sequence reads: CASTQGSYNEQFF. The CDR3 DNA follows: TGTGCCAGCACGCAAGGCTCCTACAATGAGCAGTTCTTC. The chain employs TRBV2 and TRBJ2-1; D call uncertain. The germline CDR1 and CDR2 sequences are SNHLY and FYNNEI. Trimming removed 7 bases at V and 0 bases at J, with 7 bases between. This CDR3 has 13 residues.

The sample holds many counts of this clonotype. The rearrangement uses TRBV7-9 and TRBJ2-5; D is uncertain. The CDR3 loop spans 12 amino acids. The V gene lost 1 base and the J gene lost 5 bases, with 5 bases spanning the gap. The germline CDR1 and CDR2 sequences are SEHNR and FQNEAQ (reference sequence). CDR3 region: CASSLDSETQYF. The DNA for the CDR3 is TGTGCCAGCAGCTTAGATTCGGAGACCCAGTACTTC.

The rearrangement links TRBV12-3 or TRBV12-4 to TRBJ2-2, with D perhaps being TRBD1 or TRBD2 (6 bases each). The CDR3 has 15 residues. Trimming removed 3 bases at V and 7 bases at J, with 15 bases between. The DNA of the CDR3 is TGTGCCAGCAGTTTCGGGGGCCCCGGGGGCGGGGAGCTGTTTTTT. It yields the protein CASSFGGPGGGELFF.

The V call is TRBV7-9, the J call TRBJ2-2, with 7 bases aligning to TRBD1. J was trimmed by 6 bases and V by 4 bases; bases with no gene match: 2. Germline values: CDR1 SEHNR, CDR2 FQNEAQ (reference sequence). The CDR3 loop spans 13 amino acids. Here the CDR3 reads CASSYRGSGELFF. CDR3 in DNA: TGTGCCAGCAGCTACAGGGGATCCGGGGAGCTGTTTTTT.

The rearrangement joins TRBV3-1 to TRBJ1-3; tentatively, D is TRBD1 (6 bases). CDR3 size: 15 residues. The V gene's germline CDR1 is LGHDT and CDR2 YNNKEL (reference sequence). Trimming removed 1 base from V and 2 bases from J, with 9 bases in between. The CDR3 DNA is TGTGCCAGCAGCCAAGTCAGGGGAGCTGGAAACACCATATATTTT. It codes for CASSQVRGAGNTIYF.

This clonotype showed up many times. The chain couples TRBV7-9 to TRBJ2-1, with a tentative D call TRBD2 (6 bases). Germline CDR1 SEHNR, CDR2 FQNEAQ (reference sequence). V was pared by 0 bases and J by 0 bases, with 9 bases between. This CDR3 has 16 residues. The CDR3 loop is CASSLARGSSYNEQFF. In nucleotides, the CDR3 is TGTGCCAGCAGCTTAGCGCGGGGAAGCTCCTACAATGAGCAGTTCTTC.

This clonotype was seen a few times. The rearrangement uses TRBV5-4 and TRBJ2-2; D possibly corresponds to TRBD1 (5 bases). CDR3 size: 15 residues. Trimming cost V 4 bases and J 1 base, with 11 bases left between them. Germline V gene data show CDR1 as SGHNT and CDR2 as YYREEE (reference sequence). The DNA for the CDR3 is TGTGCCAGCAGCCCAAGGACAAAGAACACCGGGGAGCTGTTTTTT. It codes for CASSPRTKNTGELFF.

This clonotype was counted a few times. One end of the junction fails to match germline, which may point to a read error. This chain links TRBV28 with TRBJ2-1, with TRBD2 matching over 15 bases. CDR1 is MDHEN and CDR2 is SYDVKM in the germline V gene. This CDR3 contains 16 residues. Here the CDR3 reads CASNPGLAGGYNKQFF. Written as DNA, the CDR3 is TGTGCCAGCAACCCCGGACTAGCGGGGGGGTACAATAAGCAGTTCTTC. The full variable domain, rest sourced from reference TRBV28 and TRBJ2-1, is DVKVTQSSRYLVKRTGEKVFLECVQDMDHENMFWYRQDPGLGLRLIYFSYDVKMKEKGDIPEGYSVSREKKERFSLILESASTNQTSMYLCASNPGLAGGYNKQFFGPGTRLTVL.

This clonotype has a count of ten or more. This CDR3 is CSVEGPGSSNTGELFF. Written as DNA, the CDR3 is TGCAGCGTTGAAGGGCCCGGCAGCTCGAACACCGGGGAGCTGTTTTTT. The chain couples TRBV29-1 to TRBJ2-2; D is ambiguous. Deletions cut 1 base from V and 0 bases from J, with 12 bases between. The CDR3 has 16 residues. Per the germline V gene, CDR1 is SQVTM and CDR2 is ANQGSEA.

Many counts were recorded for this clonotype. J is TRBJ1-3 and V is TRBV3-1; unclear D gene. Germline V gene lookup returns CDR1 LGHDT and CDR2 YNNKEL (reference sequence). Trimming removed 4 bases at V and 0 bases at J, with 7 bases between. The CDR3 spans 14 residues. CDR3 protein: CASSLPSSGNTIYF. The CDR3 coding sequence is TGTGCCAGCAGCCTCCCCAGCTCTGGAAACACCATATATTTT.

Ten or more counts support this clonotype. The chain couples TRBV2 to TRBJ1-2; D is perhaps TRBD1 (6 bases). CDR1 SNHLY and CDR2 FYNNEI come from the germline V gene. Trimming shortened V by 6 bases and J by 4 bases, and 18 bases separated the two germline ends. CDR3 size: 15 residues. The CDR3 region is CASSDWGGAAYGYTF. The CDR3 nucleotides are TGTGCCAGCAGCGACTGGGGGGGCGCAGCCTATGGCTACACCTTC.

This clonotype occurred many times. The chain is built from TRBV12-3 or TRBV12-4 and TRBJ2-6; D perhaps matches TRBD1 (5 bases). Trimming stripped 4 bases from V and 0 bases from J, with 13 bases between. CDR3 length: 17 amino acids. CDR3 protein: CASSSRQPGSGANVLTF. The CDR3 nucleotides read TGTGCCAGCAGTTCGCGACAGCCCGGCTCTGGGGCCAACGTCCTGACTTTC.

CDR3 DNA sequence: TGTGCCAGCAGGGGGACTTGGGAAGGAGGCAATGAGCAGTTCTTC. It is translated as CASRGTWEGGNEQFF. The chain employs TRBV27 and TRBJ2-1; D perhaps matches TRBD2 (6 bases). Trimming cost V 6 bases and J 6 bases, with 18 bases left between them. This CDR3 is 15 amino acids long. CDR1 is MNHEY, CDR2 SMNVEV, per germline (reference sequence).

The chain combines TRBV29-1 with TRBJ2-2; a possible D gene is TRBD1 (5 bases). V was pared by 4 bases and J by 4 bases, with 13 bases between. Looked up from germline, CDR1 is SQVTM and CDR2 is ANQGSEA. The CDR3 is 14 amino acids. The CDR3 coding sequence is TGCAGCGTTGGAATGACAGTCCTCACCGGGGAGCTGTTTTTT. Translated: CSVGMTVLTGELFF.

This chain connects TRBV11-2 to TRBJ2-5; TRBD2 aligns across 8 bases. The germline V gene has CDR1 SGHAT and CDR2 FQNNGV. This CDR3 has 13 amino acids. V trimming: 5 bases; J trimming: 4 bases; junction bases outside the gene matches: 3. The CDR3 sequence: CASSPLAGETQYF. The CDR3 DNA reads as TGTGCCAGCAGCCCCCTAGCGGGAGAGACCCAGTACTTC.

The chain couples TRBV13 to TRBJ2-1; 9 positions agree with TRBD2. CDR3 length: 16 amino acids. The V segment lost 0 bases and the J segment 3 bases; nucleotides outside the gene matches: 3. Per the germline V gene, CDR1 is PRHDT and CDR2 is FYEKMQ (reference sequence). The CDR3 here is CASSLGTSGFYNEQFF. The CDR3 nucleotides read TGTGCCAGCAGCTTAGGGACTAGCGGATTCTACAATGAGCAGTTCTTC.

V is TRBV28 and J is TRBJ2-3; 10 bases align to TRBD2. Germline values: CDR1 MDHEN, CDR2 SYDVKM. The CDR3 length is 16 residues. The ends lost 6 bases at V and 2 bases at J; junction bases unmatched: 8. The CDR3 sequence is CASSPSGSPYTDTQYF. The CDR3 DNA sequence: TGTGCCAGCAGCCCTAGCGGGAGTCCTTACACAGATACGCAGTATTTT. The whole variable domain, remainder taken from reference TRBV28 and TRBJ2-3, is DVKVTQSSRYLVKRTGEKVFLECVQDMDHENMFWYRQDPGLGLRLIYFSYDVKMKEKGDIPEGYSVSREKKERFSLILESASTNQTSMYLCASSPSGSPYTDTQYFGPGTRLTVL.

This clonotype was counted ten times or more. The V and J genes are TRBV28 and TRBJ2-1; TRBD2 aligns across 11 bases. Germline V gives CDR1 MDHEN, CDR2 SYDVKM. This CDR3 is 16 amino acids long. V was clipped by 5 bases and J by 6 bases; unmatched bases: 9. The CDR3 here is CASSVAGGTTTNEQFF. CDR3 nucleotide sequence: TGTGCCAGCAGTGTAGCGGGAGGGACCACAACCAATGAGCAGTTCTTC.

Comment on this clonotype: Given a much more abundant clone one base away, this may be a read error. The chain uses TRBV2 and TRBJ1-2, with 8 bases identical to TRBD1. The CDR3 has 14 amino acids. Germline values: CDR1 SNHLY, CDR2 FYNNEI. CDR3 in amino acids: CTSSPRTGIYGYTF. CDR3 coding DNA: TGTACCAGCAGTCCTCGGACAGGGATTTATGGCTACACCTTC.

The table lists this clonotype with many counts. The chain employs TRBV29-1 and TRBJ2-3; 8 bases are shared with TRBD1. V gave up 7 bases and J gave up 3 bases; unmatched junction bases: 9. This CDR3 region has 14 residues. Germline V CDR1 and CDR2: SQVTM, ANQGSEA. The CDR3 loop is CSATGVGSTDTQYF. CDR3 in DNA: TGCAGCGCGACAGGGGTTGGTTCGACAGATACGCAGTATTTT.

This clonotype was counted between two and nine times. J is TRBJ2-2 and V is TRBV6-1; perhaps TRBD2 as D (5 bases). The CDR3 runs to 18 residues. Germline V gives CDR1 MNHNS, CDR2 SASEGT. V gave up 5 bases and J gave up 6 bases, with 25 bases separating them. CDR3 region: CASSYPDKRLTLAGELFF. The CDR3 nucleotides read TGTGCCAGCAGTTACCCCGACAAGCGGTTGACATTGGCCGGGGAGCTGTTTTTT.

At least ten counts were recorded for this clonotype. The rearrangement uses TRBV5-1 and TRBJ2-5; weak D call: TRBD1 (6 bases). V lost 2 bases and J 2 bases, leaving 16 bases between the germline ends. CDR1 and CDR2 from the germline V gene are SGHRS and YFSETQ. The CDR3 covers 16 residues. The CDR3 DNA is TGCGCCAGCAGCTTAGGGGGTACAGGGATACAAGAGACCCAGTACTTC. The encoded protein is CASSLGGTGIQETQYF.

This clonotype was seen ten or more times. The CDR3 loop is CAISESGSSNQPQHF. Here the CDR3 DNA reads TGTGCCATCAGTGAGTCAGGGTCGAGCAATCAGCCCCAGCATTTT. This chain connects TRBV10-3 to TRBJ1-5, with D hard to call. There are 15 residues in the CDR3. From germline, CDR1 is ENHRY and CDR2 SYGVKD. The V end was cut by 0 bases, the J end by 1 base, with 7 bases between.

The table lists this clonotype with many counts. The chain has TRBV11-1 and TRBJ2-1, with 12 bases lining up with TRBD2. The germline CDR1 and CDR2 sequences are SGHAT and FQDESV (reference sequence). The CDR3 is 15 amino acids. Trimming at V came to 1 base and at J to 9 bases, leaving 4 bases not matched to a gene. CDR3 DNA: TGTGCCAGCAGCTTAGGACTAGCGGGAGCCCTTGAGCAGTTCTTC. Translating it yields CASSLGLAGALEQFF.

In its sample, this clonotype was seen a few times. This CDR3 is CASRPLAGNTDTQYF. CDR3 in DNA: TGTGCCAGCAGACCACTAGCGGGCAACACAGATACGCAGTATTTT. V gene TRBV6-1 combines with J gene TRBJ2-3; 9 positions agree with TRBD2. With V trimmed by 6 bases and J by 2 bases, 6 bases remained unmatched. This CDR3 has 15 residues. The germline V gene encodes CDR1 MNHNS and CDR2 SASEGT.

This clonotype has only a few counts. The gene calls are TRBV27 and TRBJ1-5; 7 nucleotides line up with TRBD1. CDR1 MNHEY and CDR2 SMNVEV come from the germline V gene (reference sequence). CDR3 size: 13 residues. The V and J ends lost 3 bases and 7 bases, in that order; junction bases with no gene match: 3. In DNA form, the CDR3 reads TGTGCCAGCAGTTTCCGACAGGGCCAGCCCCAGCATTTT. Translated: CASSFRQGQPQHF.

Only a few counts were recorded for this clonotype. The V gene is TRBV20-1, the J gene TRBJ2-1; TRBD2 matches at 8 bases. Germline V gives CDR1 DFQATT, CDR2 SNEGSKA (reference sequence). This CDR3 is 15 amino acids long. V lost 0 bases and J lost 2; bases outside the gene matches: 3. CDR3 amino acids: CSARDRGGPYNEQFF. DNA of the CDR3: TGCAGTGCTAGAGACCGGGGGGGCCCCTACAATGAGCAGTTCTTC.

The genes are TRBV6-5 and TRBJ2-1, with D possibly being TRBD1 or TRBD2 (5 bases each). The germline gives CDR1 MNHEY, CDR2 SVGAGI. The CDR3 runs 15 residues. V was pared by 5 bases and J by 6 bases, with 17 bases between. CDR3 nucleotide sequence: TGTGCCAGCAGTCCTCCGGGACGCGCTCCCAATGAGCAGTTCTTC. Encoded protein: CASSPPGRAPNEQFF.

This clonotype was counted at least ten times. The chain recombines TRBV7-2 with TRBJ2-1; 7 nucleotides align to TRBD2. Germline V gene data show CDR1 as SGHTA and CDR2 as FQGNSA. V was pared by 0 bases and J by 7 bases, with 9 bases of the junction left unmatched. CDR3 length: 16 amino acids. CDR3 amino acids: CASSLAGGPPVNEQFF. The CDR3 coding sequence is TGTGCCAGCAGCTTAGCGGGAGGGCCCCCCGTGAATGAGCAGTTCTTC.

The chain carries TRBV28 and TRBJ1-2; D remains unclear. Germline CDR1 reads MDHEN; CDR2 reads SYDVKM. Trimming took 7 bases from V and 4 from J, leaving 7 bases between them. CDR3 size: 11 residues. The CDR3 DNA reads TGTGCCAGCACCTTCGGCTATGGCTACACCTTC. Protein product: CASTFGYGYTF.

The chain combines TRBV19 with TRBJ1-1; 7 positions match TRBD1. The CDR3 covers 15 residues. Germline assignment: CDR1 LNHDA and CDR2 SQIVND (reference sequence). Germline trimming cut 8 bases from V and 4 bases from J; bases unmatched to any gene: 13. This CDR3 reads CASRQNTGVTTEAFF. The CDR3 DNA reads as TGTGCCAGTCGCCAAAATACAGGGGTCACCACTGAAGCTTTCTTT.